The rows below give T cell receptor beta chains drawn from one sample of a study of blood T cell repertoires in COVID-19. This table comes from immunoSEQ multiplex PCR, and its TCRdb copy is limited to in-frame clones, with some not included. Of about 87,000 clones listed, 75% are singletons. Specimen: peripheral blood. These receptors were taken from a woman aged 50 to 65 with acute or convalescent COVID-19. CDR3s include the opening cysteine and the closing phenylalanine or tryptophan. The order of the fields is J gene, V gene, CDR3 length, CDR3 protein.

TRBJ1-2 TRBV7-8 17 CASSLARGTGLAYGYTF
TRBJ1-1 TRBV14 16 CASSQVQTTINTEAFF
TRBJ2-3 TRBV7-9 19 CASSPNPTSRGAHTDTQYF
TRBJ2-1 TRBV3-1/TRBV3-2 15 CASSPTSGDYNEQFF
TRBJ1-3 TRBV5-6 17 CASSFAAGVDSGNTIYF
TRBJ2-5 TRBV6-6 15 CASSPERGTQETQYF
TRBJ2-7 TRBV18 11 CASSLADEQYF
TRBJ2-1 TRBV5-1 15 CASSLEAGAYNEQFF
TRBJ2-3 TRBV5-1 15 CASSLFPVSTDTQYF
TRBJ1-1 TRBV3-1/TRBV3-2 13 CASSQVSYTEAFF
TRBJ2-2 TRBV19 13 CASRGAGPGELFF
TRBJ1-6 TRBV27 15 CASSLLGSYNSPLHF
TRBJ2-3 TRBV5-5 15 CASSLLSGGTDTQYF
TRBJ2-1 TRBV7-3 16 CASSLNGVNSYNEQFF
TRBJ1-2 TRBV10-3 15 CAISELVGTNYGYTF
TRBJ1-4 TRBV28 15 CASSPGTTTNEKLFF
TRBJ2-7 TRBV28 15 CASSWQPGLAYEQYF
TRBJ2-5 TRBV5-1 15 CASSLAGQTQETQYF
TRBJ1-1 TRBV29-1 14 CSVEAQDLNTEAFF
TRBJ1-2 TRBV28 15 CASSLSSSGGYGYTF
TRBJ1-5 TRBV6-5 15 CATQQLGLTNQPQHF
TRBJ1-1 TRBV11-2 13 CASSRQSGTEAFF
TRBJ1-1 TRBV4-1 14 CASSHQTGEVKAFF
TRBJ1-5 TRBV12-3/TRBV12-4 13 CASSSSRNQPQHF
TRBJ2-7 TRBV2 14 CASSEVGRDYEQYF
TRBJ2-1 TRBV9 12 CASSVGGDEQFF
TRBJ1-1 TRBV5-1 17 CASSPGGGQLMNTEAFF
TRBJ1-4 TRBV6-5 14 CASSSGMSGVKLFF
TRBJ2-7 TRBV15 13 CATSRDQGYEQYF
TRBJ1-5 TRBV19 15 CATRTGPGSNQPQHF
TRBJ1-4 TRBV6-5 14 CAARALATNEKLFF
TRBJ2-1 TRBV6-5 12 CASSYSRHEQFF
TRBJ2-4 TRBV3-1/TRBV3-2 16 CASSPWTGPDKNIQYF
TRBJ1-2 TRBV4-1 13 CASSQNILHGYTF
TRBJ2-1 TRBV11-3 14 CASSFKGAGNEQFF
TRBJ2-7 TRBV2 14 CASRDGQGADEQYF
TRBJ2-3 TRBV4-3 15 CASSQGGEGGDTQYF
TRBJ1-2 TRBV19 16 CASSSPPPDRAKGYTF
TRBJ2-7 TRBV3-1/TRBV3-2 15 CASSQGTGGPYEQYF
TRBJ2-1 TRBV6-5 14 CASSRRESYNEQFF
TRBJ1-1 TRBV3-1/TRBV3-2 13 CASSQQGNTEAFF
TRBJ1-2 TRBV5-6 13 CASSPPGVYGYTF
TRBJ2-3 TRBV10-3 16 CAISLLSGASTDTQYF
TRBJ2-7 TRBV5-1 14 CASRRGERSYEQYF
TRBJ2-2 TRBV6-5 11 CASSRFGELFF
TRBJ1-2 TRBV2 14 CASSGDRGTHGYTF
TRBJ2-3 TRBV7-3 15 CASSPTGAGSDTQYF
TRBJ1-3 TRBV10-3 11 CAIYSGNTIYF